Reported below is one TCR beta chain. Its antigen remains unidentified. A read error may account for a junction end that differs from germline. In the PCR, 60 Vbeta and 13 Jbeta primers were used. The repertoire was sequenced with immunoSEQ multiplex PCR; TCRdb's copy has only in-frame clones and lacks some. The sample consists of roughly 130,000 clones, roughly two thirds of them appearing once. CDR1 is SEHNR, CDR2 FQNEAQ, per germline (reference sequence). The CDR3 is made up of 16 amino acids. The record originates from a study of cytomegalovirus exposure and HLA in healthy donors. The study's findings and limits: Based on reports, TCR beta sequences accurately predicted HLA-A and HLA-B alleles for most subjects. Cytomegalovirus association was assigned to about 150 TCR beta chains.

The J gene is TRBJ2-2, the V gene TRBV7-9; tentatively, D is TRBD2 (5 bases). The TCR was taken from a man under 40 in good health and CMV-seropositive. The sample consisted of PBMCs. The CDR3 region has the DNA TGTTCCAGCAGCTTCACAGCTAGCATCCTCACCGGGGAGCTGTTTTTT. As protein: CSSSFTASILTGELFF. Together with reference TRBV7-9 and TRBJ2-2, the CDR3 gives the full variable domain: DTGVSQNPRHKITKRGQNVTFRCDPISEHNRLYWYRQTLGQGPEFLTYFQNEAQLEKSRLLSDRFSAERPKGSFSTLEIQRTEQGDSAMYLCSSSFTASILTGELFFGEGSRLTVL.